This entry lists 18 T cell receptor beta chains sequenced from one sample in a study of shared T cell receptors in the human thymus. Generated by immunoSEQ multiplex PCR, the TCRdb table keeps only in-frame clones and is missing some. Found here are approximately 400,000 clones, around 95% of them singletons; the top ten hold about 0.02%. The sample was thymocytes. The origin of the receptors is a human donor.

This chain uses TRBV28 with TRBJ2-3, with unresolved D. V lost 10 bases and J 4 bases, leaving 12 bases between the germline ends. The germline V gene has CDR1 MDHEN and CDR2 SYDVKM. This CDR3 comprises 12 residues. The CDR3 DNA is TGTGCCACCGAAACCGCTTCAGATACGCAGTATTTT. It encodes CATETASDTQYF.

The chain carries TRBV28 and TRBJ1-4; maybe TRBD1 (6 bases). Germline values: CDR1 MDHEN, CDR2 SYDVKM. This CDR3 region has 18 residues. Trimming removed 6 bases at V and 2 bases at J, with 22 bases between. DNA for the CDR3: TGTGCCAGCAGCTATCAACCCGGGACAAGGAAGACTAATGAAAAACTGTTTTTT. Protein: CASSYQPGTRKTNEKLFF.

The V and J genes are TRBV14 and TRBJ2-7; possibly TRBD1 or TRBD2 for D (5 bases each). V gave up 0 bases and J gave up 2 bases, with 20 bases separating them. Germline values: CDR1 SGHDN, CDR2 FVKESK. This CDR3 comprises 18 residues. The CDR3 sequence: CASSQDQDLYRSPYEQYF. DNA for the CDR3: TGTGCCAGCAGCCAAGATCAGGACTTGTACAGGTCCCCCTACGAGCAGTACTTC. The whole variable domain, filled in from reference TRBV14 and TRBJ2-7, reads EAGVTQFPSHSVIEKGQTVTLRCDPISGHDNLYWYRRVMGKEIKFLLHFVKESKQDESGMPNNRFLAERTGGTYSTLKVQPAELEDSGVYFCASSQDQDLYRSPYEQYFGPGTRLTVT.

J is TRBJ1-2 and V is TRBV19; D is uncertain. The CDR3 is made up of 14 amino acids. Trimming removed 2 bases at V and 7 bases at J, with 14 bases between. Germline CDR1 and CDR2: LNHDA and SQIVND (reference sequence). As DNA, the CDR3 is TGTGCCAGTAGTATATGTAACAGTGAATCTGGCTACACCTTC. The encoded protein is CASSICNSESGYTF.

The V and J genes are TRBV30 and TRBJ2-1, with 7 bases that match TRBD2. Per the germline V gene, CDR1 is GTSNPN and CDR2 is SVGIG (reference sequence). The length of the CDR3 is 16 residues. Trimming took 3 bases from V and 0 from J; bases not matched to a gene: 8. The CDR3 DNA sequence: TGTGCCTGGAGCCCAAAACTAGCGACCTCCTACAATGAGCAGTTCTTC. Its protein product is CAWSPKLATSYNEQFF.

The table lists this clone with a few counts. The J gene is TRBJ2-7, the V gene TRBV6-6; D is uncertain. CDR1 and CDR2 from the germline V gene are MNHNY and SVGAGI (reference sequence). The CDR3 runs 11 residues. The V end was cut by 4 bases, the J end by 4 bases, with 5 bases between. The CDR3 DNA follows: TGTGCCAGCAGTTCGCTATACGAGCAGTACTTC. Translated: CASSSLYEQYF.

V is TRBV19 and J is TRBJ2-1, with D maybe TRBD2 (5 bases). The CDR3 is made up of 15 amino acids. V was trimmed by 6 bases and J by 10 bases, leaving 22 bases between them. Germline CDR1 is LNHDA and CDR2 is SQIVND (reference sequence). The CDR3 here is CASRPVLRAVREQFF. The CDR3 bases are TGTGCCAGTAGGCCCGTTTTGCGGGCGGTTCGGGAGCAGTTCTTC.

The chain recombines TRBV10-3 with TRBJ1-1; unclear D gene. Germline V gene lookup returns CDR1 ENHRY and CDR2 SYGVKD. V was pared by 0 bases and J by 1 base, with 9 bases between. This CDR3 is 15 amino acids long. CDR3 nucleotides: TGTGCCATCAGTGAGTCGTCCGCCAAGAACACTGAAGCTTTCTTT. As protein: CAISESSAKNTEAFF.

The chain recombines TRBV27 with TRBJ2-2, with 8 bases identical to TRBD1. CDR1 MNHEY and CDR2 SMNVEV come from the germline V gene (reference sequence). The CDR3 spans 16 residues. V was pared by 4 bases and J by 3 bases, with 7 bases of the junction left unmatched. The CDR3, as DNA: TGTGCCAGCAGTTCCGGACAGGGAGAGGACACCGGGGAGCTGTTTTTT. This sequence encodes CASSSGQGEDTGELFF.

This chain connects TRBV4-3 to TRBJ2-7; 10 bases agree with TRBD2. The CDR3 consists of 15 residues. V trimming: 4 bases; J trimming: 4 bases; junction bases outside the gene matches: 7. Looked up from germline, CDR1 is LGHNA and CDR2 is YSLEER. The CDR3 DNA is TGCGCCAGCAGCCTCCTGGCTAGCGGGAGTTACGAGCAGTACTTC. Translation: CASSLLASGSYEQYF.

The V gene is TRBV11-3, the J gene TRBJ2-2; TRBD1 aligns across 8 bases. From germline, CDR1 is SGHNT and CDR2 YENEEA. The CDR3 contains 15 residues. V was clipped by 3 bases and J by 5 bases; unmatched bases: 5. CDR3 in amino acids: CASSFTGGRTGELFF. The CDR3 coding sequence is TGTGCCAGCAGCTTTACAGGGGGGCGAACCGGGGAGCTGTTTTTT.

The chain has TRBV11-3 and TRBJ2-1, with D possibly being TRBD2 (5 bases). V dropped 5 bases and J dropped 8 bases, with 7 bases sitting between them. This CDR3 comprises 11 residues. Germline V gene lookup returns CDR1 SGHNT and CDR2 YENEEA. The CDR3 region has the DNA TGTGCCAGCAGCGTTAGCGATGAGCAGTTCTTC. It encodes CASSVSDEQFF.

The V call is TRBV28, the J call TRBJ2-3; possibly TRBD2 for D (5 bases). This CDR3 region has 15 residues. Germline V gives CDR1 MDHEN, CDR2 SYDVKM. V was clipped by 5 bases and J by 7 bases, with 19 bases between them. This CDR3 reads CASSPTRARSHTQYF. CDR3 coding DNA: TGTGCCAGCAGTCCCACGAGGGCTAGGTCGCATACGCAGTATTTT.

The chain combines TRBV19 with TRBJ1-3, with 7 bases fitting TRBD1. There are 14 residues in the CDR3. CDR1 is LNHDA, CDR2 SQIVND, per germline (reference sequence). With 7 bases clipped from V and 4 bases from J, the junction kept 7 bases outside the gene matches. The CDR3 reads CASTKRDSGNTIYF. For the CDR3, the DNA is TGTGCCAGTACTAAAAGGGACAGCGGAAACACCATATATTTT.

The CDR3 sequence is CASMDNMNTEAFF. DNA of the CDR3: TGTGCCAGCATGGACAACATGAACACTGAAGCTTTCTTT. The gene calls are TRBV27 and TRBJ1-1, with a tentative D call TRBD1 (5 bases). The V end lost 7 bases, the J end lost 0 bases, and 9 bases lay between the germline ends. The CDR3 covers 13 residues. Germline V gene lookup returns CDR1 MNHEY and CDR2 SMNVEV (reference sequence).

The chain recombines TRBV10-3 with TRBJ1-1; unclear D gene. Trimming left V 8 bases short and J 1 base short, with 11 bases between. The CDR3 has 13 residues. The germline V gene has CDR1 ENHRY and CDR2 SYGVKD. The CDR3 DNA is TGTGCCATCGCCGAGGAGGAGAACACTGAAGCTTTCTTT. Amino acid sequence: CAIAEEENTEAFF.

This clone was picked up one time. This chain uses TRBV2 with TRBJ1-1; 10 bases are shared with TRBD1. CDR1 is SNHLY, CDR2 FYNNEI, per germline. Losses at the gene ends were 8 bases for V and 4 bases for J; bases not matched to a gene: 10. This CDR3 has 15 residues. CDR3 region: CASDMAGTGATEAFF. CDR3 in DNA: TGTGCCAGCGATATGGCAGGGACAGGGGCCACTGAAGCTTTCTTT. Full variable domain (missing parts from reference TRBV2 and TRBJ1-1): EPEVTQTPSHQVTQMGQEVILRCVPISNHLYFYWYRQILGQKVEFLVSFYNNEISEKSEIFDDQFSVERPDGSNFTLKIRSTKLEDSAMYFCASDMAGTGATEAFFGQGTRLTVV.

The genes are TRBV4-3 and TRBJ2-3; D gene unclear. With 1 base removed from V and 3 bases from J, the gap between germline ends came to 11 bases. The CDR3 loop spans 15 amino acids. Germline V gene lookup returns CDR1 LGHNA and CDR2 YSLEER. The CDR3 loop reads CASSQVSPSTDTQYF. CDR3 nucleotide sequence: TGCGCCAGCAGCCAAGTCAGTCCTAGTACAGATACGCAGTATTTT.